This is a list of T cell receptor beta chains from one sample in a study of Ad26.COV2.S vaccination and SARS-CoV-2 variants. Clones were sequenced by immunoSEQ multiplex PCR, and TCRdb holds only the in-frame ones, with some missing. The table shows about 500,000 clones, with approximately 90% occurring only once. This specimen was peripheral blood, taken in a trial of Ad26.COV2.S vaccine versus placebo. All receptors derive from a person between 18 and 60 years old who received the Ad26.COV2.S COVID-19 vaccine or a placebo. The CDR3 runs from the conserved cysteine through the conserved F or W. Each record gives: D gene, J gene, V gene, clone size, CDR3 DNA, CDR3 protein. The D gene is left open where the match is weak. Size is omitted from some rows. Given values are once, few, many or a class for expanded clones.

d_gene: -; j_gene: TRBJ2-5; v_gene: TRBV28; abundance: -; CDR3nt: TGTGCCAGCAGCGCCGACATCACGAGGCAAGAGACCCAGTACTTC; CDR3aa: CASSADITRQETQYF
d_gene: -; j_gene: TRBJ1-1; v_gene: TRBV11-1; abundance: -; CDR3nt: TGTGCCAGCAGCAGGTGGGGGGTGAACACTGAAGCTTTCTTT; CDR3aa: CASSRWGVNTEAFF
d_gene: -; j_gene: TRBJ1-6; v_gene: TRBV28; abundance: -; CDR3nt: TGTGCCAGCAGTTTGGGGGGTCAAGGATCACCCCTCCACTTT; CDR3aa: CASSLGGQGSPLHF
d_gene: -; j_gene: TRBJ2-5; v_gene: TRBV5-5; abundance: -; CDR3nt: TGTGCCAGCAGCTTGGGGGCGGTTCAAGAGACCCAGTACTTC; CDR3aa: CASSLGAVQETQYF
d_gene: TRBD1; j_gene: TRBJ2-7; v_gene: TRBV27; abundance: -; CDR3nt: TGTGCCAGCGGACAGGGACGCGAGCAGTACTTC; CDR3aa: CASGQGREQYF
d_gene: -; j_gene: TRBJ1-1; v_gene: TRBV25-1; abundance: few; CDR3nt: TGTGCCAGCAGTGAGAACACTGAAGCTTTCTTT; CDR3aa: CASSENTEAFF
d_gene: -; j_gene: TRBJ2-1; v_gene: TRBV2; abundance: -; CDR3nt: TGTGCCATCGAGAGGAAGACCGCCATACAAGGGGCAAATGAGCAGTTCTTC; CDR3aa: CAIERKTAIQGANEQFF
d_gene: TRBD1; j_gene: TRBJ1-5; v_gene: TRBV18; abundance: -; CDR3nt: TGTGCCAGCCAGGGGGATAGCAATCAGCCCCAGCATTTT; CDR3aa: CASQGDSNQPQHF
d_gene: TRBD2; j_gene: TRBJ2-1; v_gene: TRBV29-1; abundance: -; CDR3nt: TGCAGCGTTGCCGGGACTAGCGCCTACAATGAGCAGTTCTTC; CDR3aa: CSVAGTSAYNEQFF
d_gene: -; j_gene: TRBJ2-7; v_gene: TRBV12-3/TRBV12-4; abundance: -; CDR3nt: TGTGCCAGCAGTTCTGGGGTTGGTTACGAGCAGTACTTC; CDR3aa: CASSSGVGYEQYF
d_gene: TRBD1; j_gene: TRBJ1-1; v_gene: TRBV18; abundance: -; CDR3nt: TGTGCCAGCGGACCCGGACAGGGTTTGAACACTGAAGCTTTCTTT; CDR3aa: CASGPGQGLNTEAFF
d_gene: TRBD2; j_gene: TRBJ2-5; v_gene: TRBV24-1; abundance: -; CDR3nt: TGTGCCACCAGTGATCCGGGGACTAGCGGGGGTGGCGAGACCCAGTACTTC; CDR3aa: CATSDPGTSGGGETQYF
d_gene: TRBD2; j_gene: TRBJ2-3; v_gene: TRBV10-1; abundance: few; CDR3nt: TGCGCCAGCAGTGATGTCGGACTAGCGCTACCGAGGACGCAGTATTTT; CDR3aa: CASSDVGLALPRTQYF
d_gene: TRBD1; j_gene: TRBJ1-4; v_gene: TRBV4-1; abundance: -; CDR3nt: TGCGCCAGCAGCCGGGCGGGGACAGGGAATGAAAAACTGTTTTTT; CDR3aa: CASSRAGTGNEKLFF
d_gene: -; j_gene: TRBJ2-1; v_gene: TRBV29-1; abundance: -; CDR3nt: TGCAGCCTCCGGGAGTTTGTTTACAATGAGCAGTTCTTC; CDR3aa: CSLREFVYNEQFF
d_gene: -; j_gene: TRBJ2-5; v_gene: TRBV2; abundance: -; CDR3nt: TGTGCCAGCAGCTGGGGGTCGGAGACCCAGTACTTC; CDR3aa: CASSWGSETQYF
d_gene: -; j_gene: TRBJ2-7; v_gene: TRBV29-1; abundance: -; CDR3nt: TGCAGCGTGGGGGGACTGTTCTCCTACGAGCAGTACTTC; CDR3aa: CSVGGLFSYEQYF
d_gene: TRBD2; j_gene: TRBJ2-1; v_gene: TRBV6-8; abundance: once; CDR3nt: TGTGCCAGCAGCTACCGAGGACTAGCGAGTCCCCGGACTGAGCAGTTCTTC; CDR3aa: CASSYRGLASPRTEQFF
d_gene: -; j_gene: TRBJ1-4; v_gene: TRBV2; abundance: -; CDR3nt: TGTGCCAGCAGGGGGGAGCAGGGGCGAAATGAAAAACTGTTTTTT; CDR3aa: CASRGEQGRNEKLFF
d_gene: -; j_gene: TRBJ2-7; v_gene: TRBV18; abundance: -; CDR3nt: TGTGCCAGCTCACCAATGGCAGGGGACACCTACGAGCAGTACTTC; CDR3aa: CASSPMAGDTYEQYF
d_gene: -; j_gene: TRBJ1-2; v_gene: TRBV3-1/TRBV3-2; abundance: few; CDR3nt: TGTGCCAGCAGCACCGGGACCCTAGGCTACACCTTC; CDR3aa: CASSTGTLGYTF
d_gene: -; j_gene: TRBJ2-1; v_gene: TRBV19; abundance: -; CDR3nt: TGTGCCAGTAAGGCGACGACGGGGGCGGGGGCCCTCAATGAGCAGTTCTTC; CDR3aa: CASKATTGAGALNEQFF
d_gene: TRBD1; j_gene: TRBJ2-2; v_gene: TRBV6-4; abundance: -; CDR3nt: TGTGCCACCAGAGCCGGGACAGGAAACACCGGGGAGCTGTTTTTT; CDR3aa: CATRAGTGNTGELFF
d_gene: -; j_gene: TRBJ2-5; v_gene: TRBV5-1; abundance: -; CDR3nt: TGCGCCAGCAGCTTGGGGACTAACCAAGAGACCCAGTACTTC; CDR3aa: CASSLGTNQETQYF
d_gene: -; j_gene: TRBJ2-1; v_gene: TRBV6-6; abundance: -; CDR3nt: TGTGCCAGCACCCTAGGGGCGCTACCTCCCTACAATGAGCAGTTCTTC; CDR3aa: CASTLGALPPYNEQFF
d_gene: TRBD1; j_gene: TRBJ1-5; v_gene: TRBV5-1; abundance: once; CDR3nt: TGCGCCAGCAGCCCCTCCGGGACAGTTTATCAGCCCCAGCATTTT; CDR3aa: CASSPSGTVYQPQHF
d_gene: -; j_gene: TRBJ2-7; v_gene: TRBV27; abundance: -; CDR3nt: TGTGCCAGCAGTACCTCGGTGGTAGCCTCTTACGAGCAGTACTTC; CDR3aa: CASSTSVVASYEQYF
d_gene: -; j_gene: TRBJ2-2; v_gene: TRBV12-3/TRBV12-4; abundance: once; CDR3nt: TGTGCCAGCAGTCACACGAACACCGGGGAGCTGTTTTTT; CDR3aa: CASSHTNTGELFF
d_gene: -; j_gene: TRBJ2-1; v_gene: TRBV28; abundance: -; CDR3nt: TGTGCCAGCAGTTTATTAGGCCAGGGCGCCTACAATGAGCAGTTCTTC; CDR3aa: CASSLLGQGAYNEQFF
d_gene: TRBD2; j_gene: TRBJ2-7; v_gene: TRBV2; abundance: few; CDR3nt: TGTGCCAGCGGGAGGGGACCCTACGAGCAGTACTTC; CDR3aa: CASGRGPYEQYF
d_gene: -; j_gene: TRBJ2-7; v_gene: TRBV28; abundance: few; CDR3nt: TGTGCCAGCAGTTCGTCCTACGAGCAGTACTTC; CDR3aa: CASSSSYEQYF
d_gene: -; j_gene: TRBJ2-7; v_gene: TRBV15; abundance: -; CDR3nt: TGTGCCACCAGCAGCCCTTTGGGAGGGGGGGCCTACGAGCAGTACTTC; CDR3aa: CATSSPLGGGAYEQYF
d_gene: -; j_gene: TRBJ1-4; v_gene: TRBV2; abundance: -; CDR3nt: TGTGCCAGCAGTGAAGCGTCGGGGGGCGTATGGGAAAAACTGTTTTTT; CDR3aa: CASSEASGGVWEKLFF
d_gene: -; j_gene: TRBJ1-1; v_gene: TRBV19; abundance: -; CDR3nt: TGTGCCAGTACGACTACTTACAGGATTTACACTGAAGCTTTCTTT; CDR3aa: CASTTTYRIYTEAFF
d_gene: TRBD1; j_gene: TRBJ1-1; v_gene: TRBV5-1; abundance: -; CDR3nt: TGCGCCAGCAGCAGAGGGACAGGGGCCATGAACACTGAAGCTTTCTTT; CDR3aa: CASSRGTGAMNTEAFF
d_gene: TRBD2; j_gene: TRBJ2-2; v_gene: TRBV4-1; abundance: -; CDR3nt: TGCGCCAGCAGCCTAGTAGGACTAGCGGGAGCGGCCGGGGAGCTGTTTTTT; CDR3aa: CASSLVGLAGAAGELFF
d_gene: TRBD2; j_gene: TRBJ2-5; v_gene: TRBV3-1/TRBV3-2; abundance: -; CDR3nt: TGTGCCAGCGGGGGACTAGCGGGCCAAGAGACCCAGTACTTC; CDR3aa: CASGGLAGQETQYF